This T cell receptor beta chain comes out of a study of T cells expressing NK-cell markers. For the study at large: Sequencing of TCR beta repertoires drew on sorted CD3+CD56+NKG2C+, CD3+CD56+NKG2C- and CD3+CD56-NKG2C+ T cells. The authors sequenced eight donors, of whom seven were HCMV-seropositive and one was seronegative. Study-wide findings and caveats: Also leading the CD3+CD56-NKG2C+ fraction in several donors were these clonotypes.

TCRdb re-called the 5' RACE reads; one entry per CDR3 protein, DNA not given. The sample has about 380,000 distinct CDR3 sequences. Comment on this clonotype: The antigen remains undetermined.

This CDR3 has 15 residues. CDR1 and CDR2 from the germline V gene are SGHRS and YFSETQ. Specimen: blood T cells: a sorted CD56 or NKG2C T cell subset, CD4+ or CD8+ T cells, or bulk PBMC T cells (not recorded which). V usage is TRBV5-1 and J usage is TRBJ1-4; TCRdb returns TRBD1, unconfirmable since there is no DNA. This TCR was recovered from a man between 18 and 69 years old in good health. CDR3 amino acids: CASSSRGSTNEKLFF.